What follows are 23 T cell receptor beta chains derived from one specimen sequenced in a study of quantifying T cell responses using KT2 cells. Study background: cDNA was made from DNase-treated RNA using alpha and beta constant primers.

An oligo carrying a UMI was ligated to the cDNA 3' end. The first PCR ran 4 to 5 cycles with an equimolar RC1.1 and RC1.2 beta primer mix. TCRdb passed the UMI-ligation and nested PCR reads through MiXCR, listing each CDR3 protein once. Of 45,000 to 65,000 distinct CDR3 sequences detected, roughly an eighth appear once; the ten largest clones hold roughly 9.5%. The specimen sequenced was PBMCs spiked with cells of the T cell clone KT2. The receptors here all came from a human donor.

This clonotype came up many times. The rearrangement links TRBV20-1 to TRBJ1-1; 9 bases are shared with TRBD1. Per the germline V gene, CDR1 is DFQATT and CDR2 is SNEGSKA (reference sequence). CDR3 length: 14 residues. V gave up 3 bases and J gave up 3 bases; unmatched junction bases: 5. The chain's CDR3 is CSASHRGRDTEAFF. In DNA form, the CDR3 reads TGCAGTGCTAGCCACAGGGGGCGGGACACTGAAGCTTTCTTT.

This clonotype was recorded at least ten times. The genes are TRBV27 and TRBJ2-6; D not resolved. V was trimmed by 6 bases and J by 0 bases, leaving 0 bases between them. The CDR3 spans 12 residues. The V gene's germline CDR1 is MNHEY and CDR2 SMNVEV (reference sequence). CDR3 DNA: TGTGCCAGCAGCTCTGGGGCCAACGTCCTGACTTTC. It specifies CASSSGANVLTF. Full variable domain (missing parts from reference TRBV27 and TRBJ2-6): EAQVTQNPRYLITVTGKKLTVTCSQNMNHEYMSWYRQDPGLGLRQIYYSMNVEVTDKGDVPEGYKVSRKEKRNFPLILESPSPNQTSLYFCASSSGANVLTFGAGSRLTVL.

V gene TRBV18 combines with J gene TRBJ2-1; TRBD2 aligns across 9 bases. Germline V lookup: CDR1 KGHSH, CDR2 LQKENI. The ends lost 3 bases at V and 8 bases at J; junction bases unmatched: 2. The CDR3 loop spans 13 amino acids. The CDR3 is CASSPGLAYEQFF. The CDR3 DNA reads TGTGCCAGCTCACCGGGACTAGCCTATGAGCAGTTCTTC.

The V gene is TRBV18, the J gene TRBJ2-1; D perhaps matches TRBD2 (6 bases). The germline V gene has CDR1 KGHSH and CDR2 LQKENI. The CDR3 runs 12 residues. The ends were cut back, 3 bases at V and 10 bases at J, with 10 bases in the middle. The CDR3 DNA follows: TGTGCCAGCTCACCCTACGGGGGAGAGCAGTTCTTC. Protein product: CASSPYGGEQFF.

The chain employs TRBV12-3 or TRBV12-4 and TRBJ1-1; D is undetermined. The germline V and J ends were trimmed by 3 bases and 3 bases, with 8 bases remaining between them. This CDR3 is 13 amino acids long. The CDR3 nucleotides are TGTGCCAGCAGTTTTAACGCTGACACTGAAGCTTTCTTT. It codes for CASSFNADTEAFF.

The V and J genes are TRBV10-3 and TRBJ2-3, with D perhaps TRBD2 (5 bases). Trimming removed 4 bases at V and 0 bases at J, with 8 bases between. The germline V gene encodes CDR1 ENHRY and CDR2 SYGVKD. The CDR3 length is 14 residues. In DNA form, the CDR3 reads TGTGCCATCAGTGGGACTCCTAGCACAGATACGCAGTATTTT. Its translation: CAISGTPSTDTQYF.

The rearrangement links TRBV29-1 to TRBJ2-1, with D possibly being TRBD1 (5 bases). With 3 bases removed from V and 7 bases from J, the gap between germline ends came to 10 bases. Germline lookup yields CDR1 SQVTM and CDR2 ANQGSEA. The CDR3 loop spans 12 amino acids. Written as DNA, the CDR3 is TGCAGCGTTGACCAGGGTGGGAATGAGCAGTTCTTC. Protein product: CSVDQGGNEQFF.

This clonotype was seen at least ten times. This chain connects TRBV20-1 to TRBJ2-5, with TRBD2 matching over 11 bases. Looked up from germline, CDR1 is DFQATT and CDR2 is SNEGSKA (reference sequence). The CDR3 is made up of 14 amino acids. The J segment lost 5 bases and the V segment lost 5 bases, leaving 7 bases of the junction unmatched. CDR3 in amino acids: CSAYSGRAWETQYF. The DNA of the CDR3 is TGCAGTGCTTATAGCGGGAGGGCCTGGGAGACCCAGTACTTC.

This chain joins TRBV2 and TRBJ2-7, with 16 bases that match TRBD2. J was trimmed by 6 bases and V by 6 bases; bases with no gene match: 5. Germline-derived CDR1 and CDR2 are SNHLY and FYNNEI. The CDR3 is 15 residues long. CDR3 sequence (DNA): TGTGCCAGCAGCGGGGGACTAGCGGGGGGGCGCGAGCAGTACTTC. It yields the protein CASSGGLAGGREQYF.

This clonotype was counted at least ten times. The J gene is TRBJ1-1, the V gene TRBV4-1; D remains unclear. Germline CDR1 reads MGHRA; CDR2 reads YSYEKL. Trimming left V 0 bases short and J 8 bases short, with 10 bases between. The CDR3 has 13 residues. The CDR3 sequence: CASSQDFQAEAFF. The CDR3 DNA follows: TGCGCCAGCAGCCAAGATTTCCAGGCAGAAGCTTTCTTT.

This clonotype was counted a few times. The genes are TRBV5-6 and TRBJ1-2; 11 nucleotides align to TRBD1. This CDR3 has 12 amino acids. The V gene's germline CDR1 is SGHDT and CDR2 YYEEEE. The junction had 0 bases not matched to a gene; V was cut back by 3 bases and J by 8 bases. CDR3 nucleotides: TGTGCCAGCAGCTGGACAGGGGGCGGCTACACCTTC. Its protein is CASSWTGGGYTF.

J is TRBJ1-1 and V is TRBV7-6; D unclear. The CDR3 totals 14 residues. CDR1 SGHVS and CDR2 FNYEAQ come from the germline V gene. V lost 2 bases and J 3 bases, leaving 10 bases between the germline ends. CDR3 loop: CASSLRFGDTEAFF. The CDR3 DNA sequence: TGTGCCAGCAGCTTAAGGTTCGGAGACACTGAAGCTTTCTTT.

V gene TRBV4-3 combines with J gene TRBJ1-1; D might be TRBD1 (5 bases). The CDR3 runs 19 residues. Trimming removed 0 bases from V and 0 bases from J, with 20 bases in between. Germline CDR1 and CDR2: LGHNA and YSLEER. The CDR3, as DNA: TGCGCCAGCAGCCAAGACTCTAGGGCGGGGCGACGGTTGAACACTGAAGCTTTCTTT. It encodes CASSQDSRAGRRLNTEAFF.

At least ten counts were recorded for this clonotype. The chain is built from TRBV5-1 and TRBJ1-1, with a tentative D call TRBD1 (5 bases). The CDR3 is 17 amino acids. CDR1 is SGHRS and CDR2 is YFSETQ in the germline V gene. Trimming stripped 1 base from V and 6 bases from J, with 22 bases between. The CDR3 sequence: CASSLWTWRRDYAEAFF. The DNA for the CDR3 is TGCGCCAGCAGCTTGTGGACTTGGAGAAGGGACTACGCTGAAGCTTTCTTT. Looking up the rest from reference TRBV5-1 and TRBJ1-1 gives the full variable domain: KAGVTQTPRYLIKTRGQQVTLSCSPISGHRSVSWYQQTPGQGLQFLFEYFSETQRNKGNFPGRFSGRQFSNSRSEMNVSTLELGDSALYLCASSLWTWRRDYAEAFFGQGTRLTVV.

This clonotype was recorded at least ten times. V usage is TRBV11-3 and J usage is TRBJ1-3, with D possibly being TRBD1 (5 bases). Between the trimmed V and J ends, which lost 8 bases and 1 base, there was a span of 9 bases. Germline CDR1 is SGHNT and CDR2 is YENEEA. There are 13 residues in the CDR3. This CDR3 is CASFGGSGNTIYF. DNA for the CDR3: TGTGCCAGCTTTGGGGGGTCTGGAAACACCATATATTTT.

The CDR3 sequence: CASGISTGNQPQHF. The CDR3 DNA reads TGTGCCAGCGGAATTTCAACGGGCAATCAGCCCCAGCATTTT. The chain uses TRBV6-1 and TRBJ1-5; D gene ambiguous. With 8 bases removed from V and 2 bases from J, the gap between germline ends came to 13 bases. Looked up from germline, CDR1 is MNHNS and CDR2 is SASEGT. The CDR3 runs to 14 residues.

The rearrangement joins TRBV7-8 to TRBJ2-1; D is unresolved. V dropped 4 bases and J dropped 3 bases, with 13 bases sitting between them. Germline V gives CDR1 SGHVS, CDR2 FQNEAQ. The CDR3 is 15 amino acids. CDR3 in DNA: TGTGCCAGCAGCTCGGGTCCCGTAATCTACAATGAGCAGTTCTTC. Translated, it gives CASSSGPVIYNEQFF.

The chain has TRBV10-3 and TRBJ1-1; D is unresolved. The V end was cut by 4 bases, the J end by 1 base, with 7 bases between. CDR3 length: 13 amino acids. In germline, CDR1 is ENHRY, CDR2 SYGVKD. The DNA for the CDR3 is TGTGCCATCAGTGGTTCAGGGAACACTGAAGCTTTCTTT. This codes for CAISGSGNTEAFF.

The table lists this clonotype with a few counts. The genes are TRBV9 and TRBJ2-1; 10 nucleotides agree with TRBD1. Trimming cost V 3 bases and J 6 bases; bases outside gene matches: 12. Per germline, CDR1 SGDLS and CDR2 YYNGEE. The CDR3 runs 17 residues. The CDR3 DNA reads as TGTGCCAGCAGCGATAATAATATGACAGGGGGCATCAATGAGCAGTTCTTC. Translated: CASSDNNMTGGINEQFF.

A few counts support this clonotype. The chain combines TRBV2 with TRBJ2-3; 9 positions match TRBD2. CDR3 size: 16 residues. CDR1 is SNHLY and CDR2 is FYNNEI in the germline V gene. Trimming cost V 1 base and J 2 bases; bases outside gene matches: 4. The CDR3 loop is CASSEGVAGVTDTQYF. The CDR3 DNA sequence: TGTGCCAGCAGTGAAGGCGTAGCGGGAGTCACAGATACGCAGTATTTT.

This clonotype was seen only a few times. This chain connects TRBV5-1 to TRBJ2-7, with 11 bases identical to TRBD2. The CDR3 consists of 15 residues. V was clipped by 4 bases and J by 5 bases; unmatched bases: 8. From germline, CDR1 is SGHRS and CDR2 YFSETQ. CDR3 loop: CASSPPGTSGHEQYF. The CDR3 DNA reads TGCGCCAGCAGCCCGCCCGGGACTAGCGGCCACGAGCAGTACTTC.

This sequence joins TRBV7-2 and TRBJ2-7, with D possibly matching TRBD2 (6 bases). V lost 6 bases, J lost 7 bases, and 19 bases lay in between. Germline V gene lookup returns CDR1 SGHTA and CDR2 FQGNSA. The CDR3 runs 14 residues. CDR3 region: CASSLASQRREQYF. CDR3 sequence (DNA): TGTGCCAGCAGTCTAGCGTCACAGCGTCGGGAGCAGTACTTC.

Ten or more counts support this clonotype. The chain is built from TRBV15 and TRBJ2-1; tentative D call: TRBD1 (5 bases). Germline-derived CDR1 and CDR2 are LNHNV and YYDKDF (reference sequence). The V end was cut by 0 bases, the J end by 6 bases, with 9 bases between. CDR3 length: 14 amino acids. The CDR3 coding sequence is TGTGCCACCAGCAGAGATCGCAGGGTCAATGAGCAGTTCTTC. This gives the protein CATSRDRRVNEQFF.